The rows below give T cell receptor beta chains drawn from one sample of a study of cytomegalovirus exposure and HLA in healthy donors. Repertoires were generated with immunoSEQ multiplex PCR, while TCRdb's copy carries only in-frame clones and drops some. Among some 170,000 clones listed, under 9.5% were seen once. The sequenced material came from PBMCs. These receptors originate from a woman under 40 in good health and CMV-seropositive. Both conserved end residues are part of each CDR3. D genes are given only for firm matches. Rows may omit the clone size; those that give it use once, few, many or a size class.

v_call clone_size cdr3_length d_call cdr3_aa
TRBV7-9 NA 13 TRBD2 CASSRGGAETQYF
TRBV15 few 16 TRBD2 CATSSGGLAGSYEQYF
TRBV25-1 few 15 NA CASSEFHSYTGELFF
TRBV13 NA 14 TRBD1 CASSEGTGGGEQYF
TRBV11-1 NA 18 TRBD1 CASSSGKMGRGPRNEQYF
TRBV18 NA 14 TRBD1 CASSLKTGASEAFF
TRBV5-1 NA 13 NA CASSLPGEETQYF
TRBV7-9 few 13 NA CASSFQDIYGYTF
TRBV7-2 few 14 NA CASSLGRDSYEQYF
TRBV2 NA 14 NA CASSEGLYTDTQYF
TRBV4-1 few 19 TRBD1 CASSQAPGQGDISNYGYTF
TRBV27 few 15 TRBD1 CASSLTGGNGEKLFF
TRBV7-9 NA 15 NA CASSLLQGIVYEQYF